This record looks at one T cell receptor (beta chain) sequence and its context. The germline gives CDR1 MGHRA, CDR2 YSYEKL. This CDR3 has 15 amino acids. V was trimmed by 0 bases and J by 3 bases, leaving 11 bases between them. This sample is drawn from a study of blood T cell repertoires in COVID-19. Study background: Donors in the United States, Italy and Spain gave samples during acute or convalescent COVID-19. T cells, B-cell-depleted T cells, or PBMCs supplied cDNA or gDNA.

Original data processing: The assay estimated nucleated cells by amplifying reference gene primers. Method: immunoSEQ multiplex PCR; TCRdb's copy keeps in-frame clones and lacks some. The V and J calls and the clone size are those of that table, but D and trimming were determined from the DNA. This repertoire shows tens of thousands of clones, more than 70% found once; its top ten account for 5.5% to 7%. This TCR came from a man aged 50-60 years with active COVID-19. V is TRBV4-1 and J is TRBJ1-2, with D maybe TRBD1 (5 bases). Input material: peripheral blood. CDR3 in amino acids: CASSQDLGPDYGYTF. In nucleotides, the CDR3 is TGCGCCAGCAGCCAAGACTTGGGGCCCGACTATGGCTACACCTTC.